The TCR beta chain described here comes from a study of blood T cell repertoires in COVID-19. In the study overall: From the United States, Italy and Spain came samples of acute and convalescent COVID-19.

The CDR3 consists of 18 residues. Using immunoSEQ multiplex PCR, the repertoire was profiled, and TCRdb retains in-frame clones only, with some absent. Of some 190,000 clones listed, 80% to 90% were seen once; the top ten hold 1% to 1.4%. The sequenced sample consisted of peripheral blood. This chain uses TRBV21-1 with TRBJ2-7; the D call TRBD2 from the table was never checked on the DNA. TRBV21-1 is a pseudogene segment. The TCR was taken from a man aged 25 to 40 with acute or convalescent COVID-19. The CDR3: CASSKALSTSGRIHEQYF. CDR3 in DNA: TGTGCCAGCAGCAAAGCGCTCTCGACTAGCGGGAGGATACACGAGCAGTACTTC.